This entry lists 6 T cell receptor beta chains sequenced from one sample in a study of T-cell memory formation after mild COVID-19. TCRdb processed the 5' RACE reads anew with MiXCR; each CDR3 protein has one entry. This table has 250,000 to 350,000 distinct CDR3 sequences, 15% to 20% appearing once. The material sequenced was PBMCs or a T cell subset sorted from them (not recorded which). The source of these receptors is a man in his late teens or twenties who had mild COVID-19 (a few samples of this study predate the infection). Cell type and time point are not known.

This clonotype was observed a few times. V and J are TRBV27 and TRBJ2-1; TRBD2 matches 14 bases. V shed 4 bases and J 10 bases; nucleotides not matched to a gene: 6. This CDR3 is built from 15 residues. CDR1 and CDR2 from the germline V gene are MNHEY and SMNVEV (reference sequence). The CDR3 region has the DNA TGTGCCAGCAGTTCGGGGACTAGCGGGGGCGGGGAGCAGTTCTTC. Amino acid sequence: CASSSGTSGGGEQFF.

This clonotype was recorded many times. The V and J genes are TRBV20-1 and TRBJ1-5; 9 bases line up with TRBD1. The CDR3 is 16 residues long. The V segment lost 6 bases and the J segment 5 bases; nucleotides outside the gene matches: 14. The germline CDR1 and CDR2 sequences are DFQATT and SNEGSKA (reference sequence). The CDR3 here is CSANRDRVGVDQPQHF. The CDR3 DNA reads TGCAGTGCAAACCGGGACAGGGTAGGAGTAGATCAGCCCCAGCATTTT.

In its sample, this clonotype was seen many times. This chain joins TRBV7-9 and TRBJ2-7; D unresolved. There are 11 residues in the CDR3. Germline-derived CDR1 and CDR2 are SEHNR and FQNEAQ (reference sequence). Trimming took 5 bases from V and 3 from J, leaving 5 bases between them. This chain's CDR3 is CASSVSYEQYF. In nucleotides, the CDR3 is TGTGCCAGCAGCGTCAGCTACGAGCAGTACTTC.

This clonotype was seen more than once but under ten times. The gene calls are TRBV10-3 and TRBJ2-5; D possibly matches TRBD1 or TRBD2 (7 bases each). V lost 0 bases and J 4 bases, leaving 12 bases between the germline ends. The CDR3 length is 15 residues. CDR1 and CDR2 (germline): ENHRY, SYGVKD. The CDR3, as DNA: TGTGCCATCAGTGAGTCCGTCAGGGGGGGAGAGACCCAGTACTTC. Its translation: CAISESVRGGETQYF.

This clonotype has more than one count but fewer than ten. The V gene is TRBV15, the J gene TRBJ2-5; 8 bases are a match to TRBD2. The V gene end was trimmed by 1 base and the J gene end by 2 bases; junction bases not matched to a gene: 6. The CDR3 has 16 residues. From germline, CDR1 is LNHNV and CDR2 YYDKDF (reference sequence). In DNA, the CDR3 is TGTGCCACCAGCAGAGCCGCGGGGGGACCTCAAGAGACCCAGTACTTC. Translation gives CATSRAAGGPQETQYF. The full variable domain, with the rest looked up from reference TRBV15 and TRBJ2-5, is DAMVIQNPRYQVTQFGKPVTLSCSQTLNHNVMYWYQQKSSQAPKLLFHYYDKDFNNEADTPDNFQSRRPNTSFCFLDIRSPGLGDTAMYLCATSRAAGGPQETQYFGPGTRLLVL.

The rearrangement uses TRBV28 and TRBJ1-2; D perhaps matches TRBD1 (5 bases). The CDR3 runs 13 residues. CDR1 and CDR2 from the germline V gene are MDHEN and SYDVKM. V was clipped by 2 bases and J by 4 bases, with 8 bases between them. CDR3 amino acids: CASSLEQVYGYTF. CDR3 coding DNA: TGTGCCAGCAGTTTAGAACAGGTCTATGGCTACACCTTC.